This passage covers 11 T cell receptor beta chains from one sample sequenced in a study of T cell responses to AZD1222 COVID-19 vaccine (dated by TCRdb to about 2021). Receptor libraries were prepared by the immunoSEQ multiplex PCR assay. TCRdb mirrors the immuneACCESS table, restricted to in-frame sequences. Some clones are absent from its copies; in checked studies, under half trace to an unresolved V gene, and the reason for the others is unknown. This sample gives around 99,000 clones in total; roughly 85% of them show up just once. Of the sample, approximately 4.8% is held by the ten largest clones. The time point label here, explained by the study, means: about 28 days (+/-7) after the second vaccine dose. Specimen: peripheral blood, collected 28 days after the second AZD1222 dose. The source of these receptors is an adult who received the AZD1222 COVID-19 vaccine.

The chain recombines TRBV5-6 with TRBJ1-2; no clear D gene. CDR1 SGHDT and CDR2 YYEEEE come from the germline V gene. The ends were cut back, 4 bases at V and 3 bases at J, with 13 bases in the middle. CDR3 length: 14 residues. The CDR3 is CASSPDEWDYGYTF. The CDR3 nucleotides are TGTGCCAGCAGCCCAGACGAGTGGGACTATGGCTACACCTTC.

The V gene is TRBV2, the J gene TRBJ1-4; a possible D gene is TRBD1 (5 bases). The CDR3 length is 14 residues. Trimming took off 7 bases at V and 8 bases at J, with 17 bases between the two ends. CDR1 is SNHLY, CDR2 FYNNEI, per germline. CDR3 in amino acids: CASTTLGGGEKLFF. CDR3 in DNA: TGTGCCAGCACAACCCTGGGGGGGGGAGAAAAACTGTTTTTT.

The genes are TRBV19 and TRBJ1-5, with TRBD1 identical over 7 bases. CDR3 length: 15 amino acids. V was pared by 7 bases and J by 7 bases, with 13 bases of the junction left unmatched. CDR1 is LNHDA and CDR2 is SQIVND in the germline V gene (reference sequence). The CDR3 here is CASTLQRQGRQPQHF. CDR3 DNA sequence: TGTGCCAGTACCCTACAACGACAGGGAAGACAGCCCCAGCATTTT.

The CDR3 nucleotides read TGTGCCAGCACTAACCCGGGTCCGATCTATGGCTACACCTTC. Encoded protein: CASTNPGPIYGYTF. The chain is built from TRBV28 and TRBJ1-2, with no clear D. Germline V gives CDR1 MDHEN, CDR2 SYDVKM. V was pared by 7 bases and J by 4 bases, with 16 bases between. The CDR3 spans 14 residues.

In this sample, this clone turned up once. The genes are TRBV5-1 and TRBJ2-7; 7 bases align to TRBD1. The trim removed 0 bases at V and 5 bases at J, leaving 8 bases unmatched. CDR3 size: 15 residues. CDR1 is SGHRS and CDR2 is YFSETQ in the germline V gene. DNA for the CDR3: TGCGCCAGCAGCTTGGCCAACAGGGGATTGGACGAGCAGTACTTC. It translates to CASSLANRGLDEQYF.

The V and J genes are TRBV27 and TRBJ2-3, with 8 bases aligning to TRBD2. This CDR3 region has 16 residues. Germline trimming cut 4 bases from V and 0 bases from J; bases unmatched to any gene: 6. CDR1 is MNHEY and CDR2 is SMNVEV in the germline V gene (reference sequence). The CDR3, as DNA: TGTGCCAGCAGTTCTTATAGCGGGGCTAGCACAGATACGCAGTATTTT. Its protein is CASSSYSGASTDTQYF.

V gene TRBV29-1 combines with J gene TRBJ2-7; D is possibly TRBD1 (6 bases). This CDR3 spans 12 amino acids. Looked up from germline, CDR1 is SQVTM and CDR2 is ANQGSEA. The V end was cut by 5 bases, the J end by 0 bases, with 8 bases between. The CDR3: CSVTGNSYEQYF. The CDR3 nucleotides read TGCAGCGTTACAGGGAACTCCTACGAGCAGTACTTC.

V usage is TRBV4-2 and J usage is TRBJ1-1; D is undetermined. This CDR3 spans 15 amino acids. Germline loops: CDR1 LGHNA, CDR2 YNFKEQ. Trimming cost V 1 base and J 1 base, with 10 bases left between them. CDR3 region: CASSQVAAPNTEAFF. CDR3 in DNA: TGTGCCAGCAGCCAAGTTGCAGCGCCGAACACTGAAGCTTTCTTT.

This chain connects TRBV19 to TRBJ1-2, with D hard to call. The CDR3 contains 12 residues. V lost 5 bases to trimming and J lost 4 bases, with 8 bases between them. Germline assignment: CDR1 LNHDA and CDR2 SQIVND (reference sequence). The CDR3 DNA is TGTGCCAGTAGTCCTGGGTCCTATGGCTACACCTTC. Translation gives CASSPGSYGYTF.

V usage is TRBV6-5 and J usage is TRBJ1-2; 8 bases align to TRBD1. V shed 8 bases, J shed 3 bases, and the junction held 8 bases outside the gene matches. The CDR3 has 14 amino acids. The germline CDR1 and CDR2 sequences are MNHEY and SVGAGI. CDR3 residues: CASSPQGADYGYTF. The DNA of the CDR3 is TGTGCCAGCTCGCCCCAGGGGGCGGACTATGGCTACACCTTC.

This clone appeared a few times. The chain has TRBV6-5 and TRBJ1-2; D call uncertain. Per the germline V gene, CDR1 is MNHEY and CDR2 is SVGAGI. The CDR3 has 15 residues. The V gene lost 0 bases and the J gene lost 4 bases, with 12 bases spanning the gap. The CDR3 coding sequence is TGTGCCAGCAGTTACTCGTTTCCCGCGGGCTATGGCTACACCTTC. This sequence encodes CASSYSFPAGYGYTF.